This passage covers 29 T cell receptor beta chains from one sample sequenced in a study of CD8 T cells in Susac syndrome. Reverse transcription of 0.5 to 1 ug RNA was performed with random hexamers. TCRdb passed the immunoSEQ multiplex PCR reads through MiXCR, listing each CDR3 protein once. The sample holds about 81,000 distinct CDR3 sequences, 94% seen once. Sequencing used CD8+ T cells from PBMCs. Receptor source: a human donor with Susac syndrome.

This sequence joins TRBV2 and TRBJ2-2; perhaps D is TRBD1 or TRBD2 (5 bases each). This CDR3 is 14 amino acids long. Germline assignment: CDR1 SNHLY and CDR2 FYNNEI. The germline V and J ends were trimmed by 7 bases and 5 bases, with 14 bases remaining between them. The CDR3 DNA reads TGTGCCAGCACTCTCCCATGGGGGACCGGGGAGCTGTTTTTT. Protein product: CASTLPWGTGELFF.

The V call is TRBV5-4, the J call TRBJ2-1; D is possibly TRBD2 (5 bases). This CDR3 region has 15 residues. V was pared by 3 bases and J by 1 base, with 11 bases between. CDR1 is SGHNT and CDR2 is YYREEE in the germline V gene (reference sequence). The CDR3 sequence is CASSSFEGSYNEQFF. CDR3 in DNA: TGTGCCAGCAGCTCCTTCGAGGGATCCTACAATGAGCAGTTCTTC.

This rearrangement joins TRBV11-2 to TRBJ2-1, with TRBD2 identical over 12 bases. Germline CDR1 and CDR2: SGHAT and FQNNGV. The V gene end was trimmed by 6 bases and the J gene end by 8 bases; junction bases not matched to a gene: 8. The CDR3 is 15 amino acids. CDR3 DNA sequence: TGTGCCAGCAGGCGTGGACTAGCGGGATTGGATGAGCAGTTCTTC. Translating gives CASRRGLAGLDEQFF.

The V call is TRBV3-1, the J call TRBJ2-2, with D uncertain. Germline loops: CDR1 LGHDT, CDR2 YNNKEL (reference sequence). Trimming cost V 0 bases and J 3 bases, with 2 bases left between them. There are 13 residues in the CDR3. The CDR3 reads CASSQDDTGELFF. DNA of the CDR3: TGTGCCAGCAGCCAAGACGACACCGGGGAGCTGTTTTTT.

The gene calls are TRBV29-1 and TRBJ2-1, with D perhaps being TRBD1 or TRBD2 (5 bases each). From germline, CDR1 is SQVTM and CDR2 ANQGSEA. The CDR3 contains 13 residues. Trimming removed 3 bases at V and 2 bases at J, with 8 bases between. The CDR3 DNA sequence: TGCAGCGTTGAGAGGGGTCCCTACAATGAGCAGTTCTTC. Encoded protein: CSVERGPYNEQFF.

The DNA for the CDR3 is TGTGCCAGCAGCCCATCGGACTCAGGGGGCACCGGGGAGCTGTTTTTT. Translation: CASSPSDSGGTGELFF. This chain joins TRBV5-4 and TRBJ2-2, with 7 nucleotides matching TRBD1. The CDR3 covers 16 residues. The V and J ends lost 4 bases and 4 bases, in that order; junction bases with no gene match: 10. Germline assignment: CDR1 SGHNT and CDR2 YYREEE (reference sequence).

This clonotype was detected only once. J is TRBJ2-7 and V is TRBV20-1, with D maybe TRBD2 (6 bases). The V gene's germline CDR1 is DFQATT and CDR2 SNEGSKA (reference sequence). With 3 bases removed from V and 4 bases from J, the gap between germline ends came to 10 bases. CDR3 size: 12 residues. The CDR3 nucleotides read TGCAGTGCTAGCGGGAGCCCGTACGAGCAGTACTTC. Protein product: CSASGSPYEQYF.

The chain links TRBV29-1 to TRBJ2-4, with D perhaps TRBD1 or TRBD2 (5 bases each). The length of the CDR3 is 14 residues. Germline V gene data show CDR1 as SQVTM and CDR2 as ANQGSEA. V gave up 7 bases and J gave up 3 bases, with 16 bases separating them. In nucleotides, the CDR3 is TGCAGCGCTACCTCAATGGGGGTCAAAAACATTCAGTACTTC. It encodes CSATSMGVKNIQYF.

The rearrangement joins TRBV29-1 to TRBJ2-7; 9 bases fit TRBD1. V shed 6 bases, J shed 3 bases, and the junction held 3 bases outside the gene matches. Germline V gene sequence: CDR1 SQVTM, CDR2 ANQGSEA. The CDR3 extends over 12 amino acids. CDR3: CSVRGQGYEQYF. CDR3 DNA: TGCAGCGTGCGGGGACAGGGCTACGAGCAGTACTTC.

This clonotype was detected a few times. This rearrangement joins TRBV5-1 to TRBJ2-5; D tentatively reads TRBD1 or TRBD2 (5 bases each). V lost 0 bases and J 5 bases, leaving 11 bases between the germline ends. The CDR3 is 14 residues long. The germline V gene encodes CDR1 SGHRS and CDR2 YFSETQ. Here the CDR3 reads CASSLGQGGETQYF. CDR3 in DNA: TGCGCCAGCAGCTTGGGGCAGGGCGGGGAGACCCAGTACTTC. Drawing the rest from reference TRBV5-1 and TRBJ2-5, the complete variable domain is KAGVTQTPRYLIKTRGQQVTLSCSPISGHRSVSWYQQTPGQGLQFLFEYFSETQRNKGNFPGRFSGRQFSNSRSEMNVSTLELGDSALYLCASSLGQGGETQYFGPGTRLLVL.

The chain couples TRBV5-4 to TRBJ2-1; 7 bases are shared with TRBD2. The CDR3 totals 15 residues. Germline lookup yields CDR1 SGHNT and CDR2 YYREEE (reference sequence). V lost 3 bases, J lost 10 bases, and 13 bases stayed unmatched. CDR3 bases: TGTGCCAGCAGCTCTTGGGACTACTCCAACATCGAGCAGTTCTTC. Residues: CASSSWDYSNIEQFF.

This chain connects TRBV29-1 to TRBJ2-7; D is undetermined. The CDR3 length is 11 residues. The germline V gene encodes CDR1 SQVTM and CDR2 ANQGSEA. Trimming pared 6 bases from V and 7 bases from J, leaving 13 bases between. CDR3 loop: CSVRVSGEQYF. The CDR3 region has the DNA TGCAGCGTACGAGTTTCTGGGGAGCAGTACTTC.

V usage is TRBV30 and J usage is TRBJ2-3, with no clear D. With 2 bases removed from V and 3 bases from J, the gap between germline ends came to 9 bases. The germline CDR1 and CDR2 sequences are GTSNPN and SVGIG (reference sequence). There are 13 residues in the CDR3. The CDR3 coding sequence is TGTGCCTGGAGTAGAGTTTTTACAGATACGCAGTATTTT. Encoded protein: CAWSRVFTDTQYF. Drawing the rest from reference TRBV30 and TRBJ2-3, the complete variable domain is SQTIHQWPATLVQPVGSPLSLECTVEGTSNPNLYWYRQAAGRGLQLLFYSVGIGQISSEVPQNLSASRPQDRQFILSSKKLLLSDSGFYLCAWSRVFTDTQYFGPGTRLTVL.

This clonotype is a singleton in its sample. The rearrangement links TRBV7-9 to TRBJ2-1, with 16 bases aligning to TRBD2. In germline, CDR1 is SEHNR, CDR2 FQNEAQ (reference sequence). V trimming: 5 bases; J trimming: 8 bases; junction bases outside the gene matches: 6. The CDR3 is 16 residues long. The CDR3, as DNA: TGTGCCAGCAGCGGGACTAGCGGGGGGGTAACCGATGAGCAGTTCTTC. Translated: CASSGTSGGVTDEQFF. Complete variable domain (other parts from reference TRBV7-9 and TRBJ2-1): DTGVSQNPRHKITKRGQNVTFRCDPISEHNRLYWYRQTLGQGPEFLTYFQNEAQLEKSRLLSDRFSAERPKGSFSTLEIQRTEQGDSAMYLCASSGTSGGVTDEQFFGPGTRLTVL.

As for this clonotype: At one end the junction does not follow the germline gene, possibly because of a read error. The gene calls are TRBV29-1 and TRBJ2-3, with a tentative D call TRBD2 (6 bases). The V gene's germline CDR1 is SQVTM and CDR2 ANQGSEA. This CDR3 spans 11 amino acids. The chain's CDR3 is CSVGTGVAPFF. The CDR3 DNA sequence: TGCAGCGTTGGAACGGGAGTAGCCCCATTTTTT.

The gene calls are TRBV12-3 or TRBV12-4 and TRBJ1-2; 11 positions match TRBD1. V lost 6 bases and J lost 7; bases outside the gene matches: 13. The CDR3 is 16 amino acids. CDR3 amino acids: CASSFSPGTGGLGYTF. The CDR3 bases are TGTGCCAGCAGCTTTTCGCCCGGGACAGGGGGACTTGGCTACACCTTC.

V gene TRBV3-1 combines with J gene TRBJ2-5, with TRBD1 matching over 7 bases. The CDR3 is 19 residues long. Germline CDR1 is LGHDT and CDR2 is YNNKEL (reference sequence). V lost 2 bases and J lost 3; bases outside the gene matches: 18. CDR3 residues: CASSQILRQGIPQEETQYF. The CDR3 bases are TGTGCCAGCAGCCAAATCCTTAGACAGGGAATACCTCAGGAAGAGACCCAGTACTTC.

The chain joins TRBV4-2 to TRBJ2-6; D gene uncertain. The CDR3 totals 15 residues. V lost 4 bases, J lost 3 bases, and 10 bases lay in between. Germline assignment: CDR1 LGHNA and CDR2 YNFKEQ. CDR3 sequence reads: CASSRNLGGANVLTF. CDR3 nucleotides: TGTGCCAGCAGCCGAAACCTTGGTGGGGCCAACGTCCTGACTTTC.

The J gene is TRBJ1-5, the V gene TRBV7-9; the D is unclear. The length of the CDR3 is 13 residues. The V gene lost 1 base and the J gene lost 7 bases, with 8 bases spanning the gap. The germline V gene has CDR1 SEHNR and CDR2 FQNEAQ (reference sequence). The DNA for the CDR3 is TGTGCCAGCAGCTTAGGTGGGGTGCAGCCCCAGCATTTT. Amino acids: CASSLGGVQPQHF.

The chain uses TRBV9 and TRBJ2-3, with D unresolved. The CDR3 contains 12 residues. Trimming pared 0 bases from V and 9 bases from J, leaving 8 bases between. Germline V gene data show CDR1 as SGDLS and CDR2 as YYNGEE. This chain's CDR3 is CASSVDQATQYF. DNA for the CDR3: TGTGCCAGCAGCGTAGACCAAGCGACGCAGTATTTT.

The V gene is TRBV7-9, the J gene TRBJ1-2, with a possible D match to TRBD1 (5 bases). The CDR3 spans 15 residues. Trimming took off 0 bases at V and 4 bases at J, with 12 bases between the two ends. Looked up from germline, CDR1 is SEHNR and CDR2 is FQNEAQ (reference sequence). The CDR3 sequence is CASSLAVLGVYGYTF. The CDR3 region has the DNA TGTGCCAGCAGCTTAGCAGTCTTGGGGGTCTATGGCTACACCTTC.

The V and J genes are TRBV30 and TRBJ2-7, with D unresolved. The CDR3 runs to 11 residues. V was shortened by 3 bases and J by 3 bases, with 6 bases between the two germline ends. Germline V gene lookup returns CDR1 GTSNPN and CDR2 SVGIG (reference sequence). The CDR3 DNA follows: TGTGCCTGGAGAACCGGCTACGAGCAGTACTTC. Protein product: CAWRTGYEQYF.

This chain uses TRBV3-1 with TRBJ2-1; D gene uncertain. The CDR3 totals 14 residues. Per the germline V gene, CDR1 is LGHDT and CDR2 is YNNKEL (reference sequence). With 1 base removed from V and 4 bases from J, the gap between germline ends came to 8 bases. CDR3 DNA sequence: TGTGCCAGCAGCCAAGGATCCTTTTACAATGAGCAGTTCTTC. This translates into CASSQGSFYNEQFF.

This clonotype was counted a few times. The CDR3 is CASSWSIGPMDYEQYF. The CDR3 coding sequence is TGTGCCAGCAGTTGGTCAATCGGGCCCATGGACTACGAGCAGTACTTC. The chain combines TRBV6-2 or TRBV6-3 with TRBJ2-7; D not resolved. CDR1 is MNHEY and CDR2 is SVGEGT in the germline V gene. Trimming shortened V by 4 bases and J by 3 bases, and 19 bases separated the two germline ends. The CDR3 totals 16 residues.

This chain joins TRBV6-5 and TRBJ2-7; 7 bases map to TRBD1. V lost 2 bases, J lost 3 bases, and 4 bases stayed unmatched. Germline CDR1 and CDR2: MNHEY and SVGAGI. This CDR3 is 14 amino acids long. CDR3 nucleotides: TGTGCCAGCAGTTACGGGGCAGGGGGCTACGAGCAGTACTTC. Protein: CASSYGAGGYEQYF.

The rearrangement joins TRBV5-1 to TRBJ2-7; a weak D match, TRBD2 (5 bases). The CDR3 runs to 14 residues. Trimming cost V 3 bases and J 4 bases, with 14 bases left between them. CDR1 SGHRS and CDR2 YFSETQ come from the germline V gene. CDR3 amino acids: CASSSGSGKYEQYF. The CDR3 DNA reads TGCGCCAGCAGCTCGGGGTCGGGGAAGTACGAGCAGTACTTC.

This chain links TRBV27 with TRBJ2-2; tentatively, D is TRBD2 (5 bases). The CDR3 contains 16 residues. V was pared by 6 bases and J by 1 base, with 15 bases between. Germline V CDR1 and CDR2: MNHEY, SMNVEV (reference sequence). The CDR3 DNA follows: TGTGCCAGCAGCCTCTTGGGAGCAGAGAACACCGGGGAGCTGTTTTTT. Translated: CASSLLGAENTGELFF.

The chain carries TRBV7-9 and TRBJ1-5; D not resolved. The V end lost 0 bases, the J end lost 10 bases, and 10 bases lay between the germline ends. This CDR3 region has 13 residues. Germline CDR1 reads SEHNR; CDR2 reads FQNEAQ (reference sequence). CDR3 loop: CASSLAIGNPQHF. The DNA for the CDR3 is TGTGCCAGCAGCTTAGCGATCGGGAATCCCCAGCATTTT. The full variable domain, rest sourced from reference TRBV7-9 and TRBJ1-5, is DTGVSQNPRHKITKRGQNVTFRCDPISEHNRLYWYRQTLGQGPEFLTYFQNEAQLEKSRLLSDRFSAERPKGSFSTLEIQRTEQGDSAMYLCASSLAIGNPQHFGDGTRLSIL.

V is TRBV19 and J is TRBJ2-7; D is unclear. The CDR3 contains 14 residues. V was pared by 5 bases and J by 3 bases, with 14 bases between. CDR1 and CDR2 (germline): LNHDA, SQIVND (reference sequence). The CDR3 protein is CASSPDDLDYEQYF. As DNA, the CDR3 is TGTGCCAGTAGTCCGGACGATTTAGACTACGAGCAGTACTTC.